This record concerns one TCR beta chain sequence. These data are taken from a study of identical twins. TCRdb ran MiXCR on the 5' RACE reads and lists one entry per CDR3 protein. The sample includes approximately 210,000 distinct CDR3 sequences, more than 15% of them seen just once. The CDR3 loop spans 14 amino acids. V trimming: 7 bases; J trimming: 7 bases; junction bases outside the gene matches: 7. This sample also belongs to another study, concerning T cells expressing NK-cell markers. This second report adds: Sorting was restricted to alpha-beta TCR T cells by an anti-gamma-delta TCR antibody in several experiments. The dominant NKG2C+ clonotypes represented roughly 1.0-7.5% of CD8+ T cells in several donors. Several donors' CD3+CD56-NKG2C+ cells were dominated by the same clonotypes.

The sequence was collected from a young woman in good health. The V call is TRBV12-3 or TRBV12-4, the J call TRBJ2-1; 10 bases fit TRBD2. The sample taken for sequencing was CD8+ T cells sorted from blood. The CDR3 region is CASNPAGGPNEQFF. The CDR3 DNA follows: TGTGCCAGCAACCCAGCGGGGGGGCCGAATGAGCAGTTCTTC.